This record looks at one T cell receptor beta chain sequence and its context. Sequencing of TCR beta was performed on blood CD8+ T cells and on blood CD4+ T cells. TEMRA cells were FACS-enriched, unlike CD8+ and CD4+ T cells, which were negatively isolated. Reverse transcription of roughly 0.5 to 1 ug RNA used random hexamers. One entry per CDR3 protein, called by TCRdb with MiXCR from the immunoSEQ multiplex PCR reads. Among 230,000 or so distinct CDR3 sequences listed, 95% were seen once. This specimen comes from a study of CD8 T cells in Susac syndrome. Unmatched junction bases numbered 8, after V lost 4 bases and J lost 9 bases. This CDR3 has 15 residues. The V gene's germline CDR1 is LGHDT and CDR2 YNNKEL (reference sequence).

The sequence was obtained from a human donor with multiple sclerosis. This rearrangement joins TRBV3-1 to TRBJ2-1; 11 bases are shared with TRBD2. The material sequenced was CD4+ T cells from PBMCs. CDR3 in amino acids: CASSPIAGGPSEQFF. The CDR3 bases are TGTGCCAGCAGCCCCATAGCGGGGGGGCCTAGTGAGCAGTTCTTC.